What follows describes a single TCR beta chain. Two oligonucleotides, mixed equimolar, formed the beta constant-region primer covering TRBC1 and TRBC2. The ligated cDNA underwent four PCR rounds using SP2 and nested alpha and beta constant-region primers. TCRdb recomputed calls from the UMI-ligation and nested PCR reads with MiXCR, one row per CDR3 protein. The sample lists some 100,000 distinct CDR3 sequences, roughly 7% occurring once. This record comes from a study of naive and memory T cell subsets. This CDR3 has 12 residues. V was cut by 3 bases and J by 14 bases, with 14 bases left in between. CDR1 and CDR2 (germline): LGHDT, YNNKEL (reference sequence).

The V gene is TRBV3-1, the J gene TRBJ2-1, with D possibly TRBD1 on 5 matching bases. Input material: central memory CD4+ T cells from blood. This clonotype originated in a human donor in good health. Written as DNA, the CDR3 is TGTGCCAGCAGCCACCCCCTAGGGGTAAAGTTCTTC. It encodes CASSHPLGVKFF.